This TCR beta chain was obtained from a study of shared clonotypes between healthy human individuals. Study-level findings and limits: Larger richness was generally estimated for naive than memory subsets.

Produced via immunoSEQ multiplex PCR; TCRdb's table is partial and in-frame only. This sample has 950,000 to 1,200,000 clones, with around 77% found just once. About this clone itself: What it recognizes is unknown.

CDR1 and CDR2 (germline): SSHAT, FNYEAQ (reference sequence). Trimming cost V 2 bases and J 9 bases; bases outside gene matches: 6. CDR3 length: 14 residues. The sequenced material came from memory CD4+ T cells from PBMCs. Subset: CD45RA-negative fraction. The J gene is TRBJ2-1, the V gene TRBV7-7, with 8 positions matching TRBD1. This TCR was recovered from a man between 18 and 35 years old in good health. Some clones in this sample may be carry-over from other donors' samples. The CDR3 here is CASSLLGQGTEQFF. The CDR3 region has the DNA TGTGCCAGCAGCTTACTCGGACAGGGCACTGAGCAGTTCTTC.